These 5 T cell receptor beta chains came from one sample sequenced in a study of PD-L1 blockade in urothelial cancer (dated 2017 in TCRdb). The library came from the immunoSEQ multiplex PCR assay. TCRdb carries this immuneACCESS record with in-frame sequences only. Its versions omit some clonotypes, under half of them owing to an unresolved V gene in the studies checked, with the rest unexplained. Present in this sample are 100,000 to 150,000 clones, more than 75% of which were seen just once. The ten largest clones take up around 2.4% of the sample. The time point label corresponds to: peripheral blood 6 weeks after treatment start. Sequencing was performed on PBMCs, taken around atezolizumab (anti-PD-L1) treatment. Every receptor here comes from a man aged 50 or older with urothelial cancer.

This clone was seen only once. V usage is TRBV19 and J usage is TRBJ1-4; D may be TRBD1 (6 bases). The CDR3 covers 17 residues. CDR1 is LNHDA and CDR2 is SQIVND in the germline V gene (reference sequence). V was shortened by 6 bases and J by 1 base, with 18 bases between the two germline ends. CDR3 DNA: TGTGCCAGTAGCTCACGAAGACAAGGGGGAACTAATGAAAAACTGTTTTTT. This codes for CASSSRRQGGTNEKLFF. Variable domain in full (rest from reference TRBV19 and TRBJ1-4): DGGITQSPKYLFRKEGQNVTLSCEQNLNHDAMYWYRQDPGQGLRLIYYSQIVNDFQKGDIAEGYSVSREKKESFPLTVTSAQKNPTAFYLCASSSRRQGGTNEKLFFGSGTQLSVL.

The chain combines TRBV30 with TRBJ1-5; no clear D gene. V shed 0 bases and J shed 1 base, with 10 bases lying between them. This CDR3 spans 15 amino acids. Germline assignment: CDR1 GTSNPN and CDR2 SVGIG (reference sequence). The CDR3 loop is CAWSVQGLSNQPQHF. CDR3 nucleotide sequence: TGTGCCTGGAGTGTACAAGGACTGAGCAATCAGCCCCAGCATTTT. The full variable domain, rest sourced from reference TRBV30 and TRBJ1-5, is SQTIHQWPATLVQPVGSPLSLECTVEGTSNPNLYWYRQAAGRGLQLLFYSVGIGQISSEVPQNLSASRPQDRQFILSSKKLLLSDSGFYLCAWSVQGLSNQPQHFGDGTRLSIL.

The rearrangement joins TRBV7-9 to TRBJ1-1, with TRBD1 as a possible D gene (6 bases). The CDR3 loop spans 15 amino acids. Germline V CDR1 and CDR2: SEHNR, FQNEAQ (reference sequence). V lost 1 base, J lost 5 bases, and 14 bases lay in between. The CDR3 is CASSLGGGRLTEAFF. CDR3 DNA: TGTGCCAGCAGCTTAGGCGGGGGGCGCCTGACTGAAGCTTTCTTT.

This sequence joins TRBV19 and TRBJ2-5; TRBD1 matches at 9 bases. V gave up 5 bases and J gave up 1 base; unmatched junction bases: 5. Looked up from germline, CDR1 is LNHDA and CDR2 is SQIVND (reference sequence). There are 15 residues in the CDR3. CDR3 protein: CASSQWGQGQETQYF. For the CDR3, the DNA is TGTGCCAGTAGTCAATGGGGACAGGGCCAAGAGACCCAGTACTTC.

This sequence joins TRBV28 and TRBJ2-4, with a weak D call TRBD1 (6 bases). This CDR3 spans 13 amino acids. The V and J ends lost 5 bases and 10 bases respectively, with 15 bases between them. Germline V gene lookup returns CDR1 MDHEN and CDR2 SYDVKM. CDR3 residues: CASSPPDSVIQYF. CDR3 in DNA: TGTGCCAGCAGTCCTCCGGACAGCGTAATTCAGTACTTC. Full variable domain (remainder filled in from reference TRBV28 and TRBJ2-4): DVKVTQSSRYLVKRTGEKVFLECVQDMDHENMFWYRQDPGLGLRLIYFSYDVKMKEKGDIPEGYSVSREKKERFSLILESASTNQTSMYLCASSPPDSVIQYFGAGTRLSVL.